This TCR beta chain is drawn from a study of cytomegalovirus exposure and HLA in healthy donors. General study findings and limits: A classifier reportedly called cytomegalovirus status with high sensitivity and specificity.

Germline CDR1 and CDR2: MNHNS and SASEGT. The CDR3 spans 16 residues. Unmatched junction bases numbered 11, after V lost 1 base and J lost 8 bases. With respect to this clone: The antigen remains unidentified.

Only in-frame clones appear in the TCRdb table, and some are missing; sequencing was by immunoSEQ multiplex PCR. This sample has a few hundred thousand clones, with approximately 80% found just once. Source material: PBMCs. This chain joins TRBV6-1 and TRBJ1-2; 9 bases map to TRBD1. This receptor was identified in a woman between 25 and 40 years old in good health and CMV-seropositive. The CDR3 DNA reads as TGTGCCAGCAGTGAAGGAGGGCAACAGGGGGCGCGCGGCTACACCTTC. It encodes CASSEGGQQGARGYTF.